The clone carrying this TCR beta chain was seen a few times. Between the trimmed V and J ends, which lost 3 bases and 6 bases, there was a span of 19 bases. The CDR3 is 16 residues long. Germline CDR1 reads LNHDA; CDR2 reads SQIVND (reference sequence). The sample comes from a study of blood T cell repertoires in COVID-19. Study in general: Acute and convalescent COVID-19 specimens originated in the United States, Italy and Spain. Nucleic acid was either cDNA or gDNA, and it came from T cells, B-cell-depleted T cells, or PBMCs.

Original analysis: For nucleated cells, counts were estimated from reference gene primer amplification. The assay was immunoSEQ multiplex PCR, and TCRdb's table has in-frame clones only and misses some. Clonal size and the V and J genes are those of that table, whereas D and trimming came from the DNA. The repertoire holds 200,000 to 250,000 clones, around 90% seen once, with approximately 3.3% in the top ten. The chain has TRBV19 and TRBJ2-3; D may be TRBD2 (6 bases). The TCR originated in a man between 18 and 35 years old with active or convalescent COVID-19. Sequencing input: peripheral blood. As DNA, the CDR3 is TGTGCCAGTAGTATTGGGTCCGGGAGCGGTGGGGATACGCAGTATTTT. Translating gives CASSIGSGSGGDTQYF. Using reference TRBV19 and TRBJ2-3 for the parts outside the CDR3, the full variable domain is DGGITQSPKYLFRKEGQNVTLSCEQNLNHDAMYWYRQDPGQGLRLIYYSQIVNDFQKGDIAEGYSVSREKKESFPLTVTSAQKNPTAFYLCASSIGSGSGGDTQYFGPGTRLTVL.